These 30 T cell receptor beta chains were sequenced from one sample in a study of T cell responses to AZD1222 COVID-19 vaccine. TCRdb's copy holds only in-frame clones and misses some; the assay was immunoSEQ multiplex PCR. Of 130,000 to 150,000 clones in the sample, 91% were seen once. Material: peripheral blood, obtained on day 0 of AZD1222 vaccination. All receptors derive from an adult in good health.

The chain links TRBV14 to TRBJ1-4; no clear D gene. The CDR3 extends over 16 amino acids. The V end lost 0 bases, the J end lost 4 bases, and 12 bases lay between the germline ends. Germline CDR1 is SGHDN and CDR2 is FVKESK. The CDR3 here is CASSQDQLGSNEKLFF. The DNA for the CDR3 is TGTGCCAGCAGCCAAGATCAGCTGGGAAGTAATGAAAAACTGTTTTTT. Full variable domain (remainder filled in from reference TRBV14 and TRBJ1-4): EAGVTQFPSHSVIEKGQTVTLRCDPISGHDNLYWYRRVMGKEIKFLLHFVKESKQDESGMPNNRFLAERTGGTYSTLKVQPAELEDSGVYFCASSQDQLGSNEKLFFGSGTQLSVL.

The rearrangement links TRBV6-1 to TRBJ1-2; D is ambiguous. V gave up 2 bases and J gave up 8 bases, with 12 bases separating them. The CDR3 is made up of 13 amino acids. Germline V lookup: CDR1 MNHNS, CDR2 SASEGT. Here the CDR3 DNA reads TGTGCCAGCAGTGAATTTGGCCCTCTGGGCTACACCTTC. Translated, it gives CASSEFGPLGYTF.

V usage is TRBV18 and J usage is TRBJ2-7; 8 nucleotides align to TRBD2. The CDR3 is 12 amino acids. Trimming at V came to 5 bases and at J to 3 bases, leaving 0 bases not matched to a gene. CDR1 KGHSH and CDR2 LQKENI come from the germline V gene. The CDR3 protein is CASSAGGYEQYF. CDR3 bases: TGTGCCAGCTCAGCGGGGGGCTACGAGCAGTACTTC.

The rearrangement uses TRBV6-4 and TRBJ2-2; 10 bases agree with TRBD1. The trim removed 6 bases at V and 3 bases at J, leaving 7 bases unmatched. Germline CDR1 and CDR2: MRHNA and SNTAGT. CDR3 size: 16 residues. CDR3 sequence reads: CASRETGGADTGELFF. For the CDR3, the DNA is TGTGCCAGCAGAGAGACAGGGGGCGCGGACACCGGGGAGCTGTTTTTT.

This clone was seen just once. CDR3 coding DNA: TGTGCCAGCAGCTTACAGGATGAGCAGTTCTTC. Its translation: CASSLQDEQFF. The chain uses TRBV11-1 and TRBJ2-1; no definite D call. From germline, CDR1 is SGHAT and CDR2 FQDESV (reference sequence). This CDR3 region has 11 residues. V dropped 2 bases and J dropped 8 bases, with 4 bases sitting between them.

This rearrangement joins TRBV28 to TRBJ2-3; possibly TRBD2 for D (7 bases). The CDR3 extends over 14 amino acids. V lost 8 bases, J lost 0 bases, and 12 bases lay in between. Germline V lookup: CDR1 MDHEN, CDR2 SYDVKM. The DNA of the CDR3 is TGTGCCAGCGGGGGGGGGCAAAGCACAGATACGCAGTATTTT. This translates into CASGGGQSTDTQYF.

The V and J genes are TRBV7-9 and TRBJ1-1; TRBD1 matches 11 bases. Looked up from germline, CDR1 is SEHNR and CDR2 is FQNEAQ (reference sequence). The junction had 7 bases not matched to a gene; V was cut back by 6 bases and J by 4 bases. The CDR3 is made up of 15 amino acids. CDR3 DNA: TGTGCCAGCAGTTATGCCGGGACAGGGGGCACTGAAGCTTTCTTT. It translates to CASSYAGTGGTEAFF.

The V gene is TRBV19, the J gene TRBJ1-4, with 9 bases fitting TRBD1. With V trimmed by 8 bases and J by 8 bases, 6 bases remained unmatched. Germline V gene lookup returns CDR1 LNHDA and CDR2 SQIVND (reference sequence). The CDR3 loop spans 13 amino acids. The CDR3 DNA reads as TGTGCCAGTGGGGACAGGGTGCGCGAAAAACTGTTTTTT. It codes for CASGDRVREKLFF.

With respect to this clone: One end of the junction is discordant with germline, which a read error may explain. Other DNA sequences of this sample code for an identical CDR3. The rearrangement joins TRBV18 to TRBJ1-1; perhaps TRBD1 as D (6 bases). This CDR3 region has 14 residues. Germline V lookup: CDR1 KGHSH, CDR2 LQKENI. The CDR3 region is CASSQLAGDTEAFF. Here the CDR3 DNA reads TGTGCCAGCTCCCAGCTTGCGGGGGACACTGAAGCTTTCTTC.

The J gene is TRBJ2-2, the V gene TRBV19; D perhaps matches TRBD1 (6 bases). The germline gives CDR1 LNHDA, CDR2 SQIVND (reference sequence). This CDR3 has 17 residues. V was pared by 6 bases and J by 2 bases, with 19 bases between. CDR3 DNA sequence: TGTGCCAGTAGCCTACGGCGACAGGCCCTAAACACCGGGGAGCTGTTTTTT. Encoded protein: CASSLRRQALNTGELFF.

The rearrangement uses TRBV3-1 (or the pseudogene TRBV3-2) and TRBJ1-1; D ambiguous. CDR3 size: 13 residues. With 0 bases removed from V and 5 bases from J, the gap between germline ends came to 7 bases. Germline lookup yields CDR1 LGHDT and CDR2 YNNKEL (reference sequence). DNA of the CDR3: TGTGCCAGCAGCCAAGACAGTATAACTGAAGCTTTCTTT. This translates into CASSQDSITEAFF.

The V call is TRBV7-9, the J call TRBJ1-1, with D maybe TRBD1 (6 bases). Germline V gene data show CDR1 as SEHNR and CDR2 as FQNEAQ (reference sequence). V was pared by 5 bases and J by 7 bases, with 11 bases between. This CDR3 is built from 12 residues. The chain's CDR3 is CASSTQGLEAFF. The CDR3 nucleotides read TGTGCCAGCAGCACCCAGGGGCTTGAAGCTTTCTTT.

The chain joins TRBV6-5 to TRBJ1-1, with D perhaps matching TRBD1 (6 bases). Trimming stripped 7 bases from V and 0 bases from J, with 15 bases between. This CDR3 spans 15 amino acids. Germline values: CDR1 MNHEY, CDR2 SVGAGI. The chain's CDR3 is CASTLGGLMNTEAFF. DNA of the CDR3: TGTGCCAGCACTCTTGGGGGGCTCATGAACACTGAAGCTTTCTTT.

The J gene is TRBJ1-3, the V gene TRBV3-1 (or the pseudogene TRBV3-2); TRBD1 might be the D (6 bases). V shed 4 bases and J shed 4 bases, with 20 bases lying between them. The length of the CDR3 is 17 residues. Germline V lookup: CDR1 LGHDT, CDR2 YNNKEL (reference sequence). The CDR3 DNA reads as TGTGCCAGCAGCCGTCAAGGGGGGTCGAGTCGGGGAAACACCATATATTTT. The encoded protein is CASSRQGGSSRGNTIYF.

V and J are TRBV9 and TRBJ2-3; TRBD1 matches at 9 bases. The CDR3 runs 16 residues. V was clipped by 4 bases and J by 2 bases; unmatched bases: 8. Looked up from germline, CDR1 is SGDLS and CDR2 is YYNGEE. The CDR3 spells CASSLRQGVNTDTQYF. DNA of the CDR3: TGTGCCAGCAGCTTAAGACAGGGGGTAAACACAGATACGCAGTATTTT.

V is TRBV29-1 and J is TRBJ1-1; no clear D. Germline CDR1 SQVTM, CDR2 ANQGSEA. This CDR3 is 13 amino acids long. V lost 4 bases, J lost 4 bases, and 13 bases lay in between. CDR3 protein: CSVGEGFGTEAFF. In DNA form, the CDR3 reads TGCAGCGTTGGAGAGGGATTCGGCACTGAAGCTTTCTTT.

This clone was seen just once. This chain's CDR3 is CASSEVRMGETQYF. DNA for the CDR3: TGTGCCAGCAGTGAAGTTAGGATGGGGGAGACCCAGTACTTC. The chain uses TRBV25-1 and TRBJ2-5; the D is unclear. V lost 2 bases and J lost 5, with 12 bases in between. CDR1 is MGHDK, CDR2 SYGVNS, per germline. The CDR3 consists of 14 residues.

The chain links TRBV12-3 or TRBV12-4 to TRBJ1-4; the D is unclear. The CDR3 loop spans 11 amino acids. V lost 4 bases and J 8 bases, leaving 5 bases between the germline ends. The CDR3: CASSSGEKLFF. The CDR3 region has the DNA TGTGCCAGCAGTTCCGGGGAAAAACTGTTTTTT.

This sequence joins TRBV6-5 and TRBJ2-7; D might be TRBD1 (6 bases). The CDR3 is 13 residues long. Deletions cut 3 bases from V and 6 bases from J, with 12 bases between. CDR1 and CDR2 from the germline V gene are MNHEY and SVGAGI. Written as DNA, the CDR3 is TGTGCCAGCAGTTATCAAGAGGGGGTCGAGCAGTACTTC. It is translated as CASSYQEGVEQYF.

V usage is TRBV4-3 and J usage is TRBJ2-7, with D perhaps assigned TRBD1 or TRBD2 (6 bases each). CDR3 length: 15 residues. CDR1 LGHNA and CDR2 YSLEER come from the germline V gene. Trimming cost V 4 bases and J 3 bases, with 16 bases left between them. CDR3 protein: CASSRGASDFYEQYF. CDR3 DNA: TGCGCCAGCAGCCGGGGGGCTAGCGATTTCTACGAGCAGTACTTC.

Worth noting for this clone: This specimen includes other DNA sequences encoding the same CDR3. The chain is built from TRBV9 and TRBJ2-5; no definite D call. Germline V gene data show CDR1 as SGDLS and CDR2 as YYNGEE. This CDR3 is 13 amino acids long. Trimming took off 0 bases at V and 2 bases at J, with 5 bases between the two ends. The CDR3 loop is CASSVGQQETQYF. The CDR3 DNA is TGTGCCAGCAGCGTAGGTCAGCAAGAGACCCAGTACTTC.

This sequence joins TRBV28 and TRBJ1-5; D not certain. V shed 7 bases and J shed 3 bases, with 10 bases lying between them. In germline, CDR1 is MDHEN, CDR2 SYDVKM. The CDR3 has 13 amino acids. CDR3 loop: CASIGGVNQPQHF. The CDR3 nucleotides read TGTGCCAGCATCGGCGGAGTCAATCAGCCCCAGCATTTT.

V is TRBV12-3 or TRBV12-4 and J is TRBJ1-2; D perhaps matches TRBD1 (5 bases). The CDR3 is 12 amino acids. Trimming cost V 8 bases and J 4 bases, with 11 bases left between them. The CDR3 DNA follows: TGTGCCAGCGGGGGGGAGACCTATGGCTACACCTTC. Protein: CASGGETYGYTF.

The chain joins TRBV4-1 to TRBJ2-3; 7 bases align to TRBD1. The trim removed 0 bases at V and 4 bases at J, leaving 13 bases unmatched. The length of the CDR3 is 18 residues. Germline V gene sequence: CDR1 MGHRA, CDR2 YSYEKL. The CDR3 region has the DNA TGCGCCAGCAGCCAAGAAGGTCCTGAGGGGGCGCGGGCAGATACGCAGTATTTT. This translates into CASSQEGPEGARADTQYF.

In its sample, this clone was seen a few times. The J gene is TRBJ1-2, the V gene TRBV4-1, with 8 positions matching TRBD1. The germline V gene encodes CDR1 MGHRA and CDR2 YSYEKL. J lost 3 bases, V lost 4 bases, and 7 bases had no gene match. This CDR3 contains 15 residues. The CDR3 reads CASSRINRGDYGYTF. As DNA, the CDR3 is TGCGCCAGCAGCCGAATAAACAGGGGGGACTATGGCTACACCTTC.

The chain links TRBV19 to TRBJ1-4; D remains unclear. The length of the CDR3 is 12 residues. V was clipped by 3 bases and J by 7 bases, with 6 bases between them. In germline, CDR1 is LNHDA, CDR2 SQIVND (reference sequence). The chain's CDR3 is CASSIHREKLFF. CDR3 nucleotides: TGTGCCAGTAGTATTCACCGTGAAAAACTGTTTTTT.

V is TRBV29-1 and J is TRBJ1-2; D remains ambiguous. The CDR3 loop spans 16 amino acids. Germline V gene data show CDR1 as SQVTM and CDR2 as ANQGSEA. Trimming left V 2 bases short and J 3 bases short, with 19 bases between. The CDR3: CSVEIGYLVGDYGYTF. The CDR3 coding sequence is TGCAGCGTTGAAATTGGGTATCTGGTAGGCGACTATGGCTACACCTTC.

The chain has TRBV5-8 and TRBJ1-2; TRBD1 matches 10 bases. CDR3 length equals 17 residues. Germline V gives CDR1 SGHTS, CDR2 YDEGEE. Trimming at V came to 4 bases and at J to 3 bases, leaving 12 bases not matched to a gene. This chain's CDR3 is CASSPEEDRGLHYGYTF. The CDR3 DNA reads TGTGCCAGCAGCCCCGAAGAAGACAGGGGGCTGCACTATGGCTACACCTTC. Using reference TRBV5-8 and TRBJ1-2 for the parts outside the CDR3, the full variable domain is EAGVTQSPTHLIKTRGQQATLRCSPISGHTSVYWYQQALGLGLQFLLWYDEGEERNRGNFPPRFSGRQFPNYSSELNVNALELEDSALYLCASSPEEDRGLHYGYTFGSGTRLTVV.

Comment on this clone: The identical CDR3 is also encoded by other nucleotide sequences in the sample. The chain carries TRBV9 and TRBJ2-7; 10 nucleotides line up with TRBD1. V was clipped by 0 bases and J by 4 bases; unmatched bases: 1. From germline, CDR1 is SGDLS and CDR2 YYNGEE. CDR3 length equals 14 residues. CDR3 residues: CASSVGQGAYEQYF. The CDR3, as DNA: TGTGCCAGCAGCGTAGGACAGGGGGCGTACGAGCAGTACTTC.

The chain links TRBV6-5 to TRBJ2-5, with 8 bases identical to TRBD2. Trimming at V came to 5 bases and at J to 1 base, leaving 6 bases not matched to a gene. Germline V gene sequence: CDR1 MNHEY, CDR2 SVGAGI. The CDR3 extends over 15 amino acids. CDR3 in DNA: TGTGCCAGCAGTCGGGCAGCGGGAGTCCAAGAGACCCAGTACTTC. It encodes CASSRAAGVQETQYF.